Each of the 28 T cell receptor beta chains below was sequenced from the same sample in a study of blood T cell repertoires in COVID-19. Profiling relied on immunoSEQ multiplex PCR, and the TCRdb table lists in-frame clones only, not all of them. The sample lists 200,000 to 250,000 clones, 83% seen once, with about 1.3% in the top ten. The sample comprised peripheral blood. These receptors were obtained from a woman aged 30 to 39 with COVID-19, enrolled during active disease.

The DNA for the CDR3 is TGTGCCAGCTCACCACTAGGAGGGGCCGAGCAGTACTTC. Translated, it gives CASSPLGGAEQYF. The V and J genes are TRBV18 and TRBJ2-7, with D possibly TRBD2 on 6 matching bases. Germline V gene lookup returns CDR1 KGHSH and CDR2 LQKENI. The V and J ends lost 1 base and 6 bases respectively, with 10 bases between them. The CDR3 is made up of 13 amino acids.

V usage is TRBV19 and J usage is TRBJ2-3; 11 bases are shared with TRBD2. J lost 2 bases, V lost 5 bases, and 6 bases had no gene match. CDR1 and CDR2 (germline): LNHDA, SQIVND (reference sequence). This CDR3 spans 16 amino acids. For the CDR3, the DNA is TGTGCCAGTAGTCTGAGACTAGCGGGGCTCACAGATACGCAGTATTTT. Protein sequence: CASSLRLAGLTDTQYF.

The V gene is TRBV28, the J gene TRBJ2-1, with D hard to call. The germline CDR1 and CDR2 sequences are MDHEN and SYDVKM. The CDR3 extends over 13 amino acids. V lost 5 bases and J lost 5, with 10 bases in between. The CDR3 DNA is TGTGCCAGCAGTCGCTCGACAAACAATGAGCAGTTCTTC. It is translated as CASSRSTNNEQFF.

This chain uses TRBV5-4 with TRBJ2-4; 10 bases line up with TRBD1. CDR1 and CDR2 (germline): SGHNT, YYREEE (reference sequence). V lost 4 bases, J lost 8 bases, and 9 bases stayed unmatched. This CDR3 spans 15 amino acids. This chain's CDR3 is CASSPRTGGLDIQYF. DNA of the CDR3: TGTGCCAGCAGCCCCCGGACAGGGGGTTTAGACATTCAGTACTTC.

V and J are TRBV3-1 (or the pseudogene TRBV3-2) and TRBJ1-2; D remains unclear. Trimming removed 0 bases from V and 2 bases from J, with 16 bases in between. Germline CDR1 is LGHDT and CDR2 is YNNKEL (reference sequence). The CDR3 loop spans 17 amino acids. CDR3 coding DNA: TGTGCCAGCAGCCAAGATCGAGGGCAGGAGATGAACTATGGCTACACCTTC. This encodes CASSQDRGQEMNYGYTF.

This clone was seen a handful of times. This chain joins TRBV5-1 and TRBJ1-1, with a tentative D call TRBD1 (6 bases). The CDR3 is 14 residues long. Germline V gives CDR1 SGHRS, CDR2 YFSETQ. V lost 1 base, J lost 5 bases, and 12 bases lay in between. The CDR3 bases are TGCGCCAGCAGCTTGCAGGGGCAATGGACTGAAGCTTTCTTT. It encodes CASSLQGQWTEAFF.

This chain joins TRBV5-5 and TRBJ1-2; D not certain. The CDR3 is 13 residues long. Germline assignment: CDR1 SGHKS and CDR2 YYEKEE (reference sequence). V gave up 4 bases and J gave up 4 bases, with 11 bases separating them. The CDR3 coding sequence is TGTGCCAGCAGCCCAAACCTAGCCTATGGCTACACCTTC. Protein product: CASSPNLAYGYTF.

V usage is TRBV15 and J usage is TRBJ2-7; 9 bases align to TRBD1. V dropped 4 bases and J dropped 2; count of bases not matched to a gene: 3. The CDR3 extends over 14 amino acids. The germline gives CDR1 LNHNV, CDR2 YYDKDF (reference sequence). The CDR3 DNA reads as TGTGCCACCAGCAAAGGGACAGGGACCTACGAGCAGTACTTC. Protein sequence: CATSKGTGTYEQYF.

The genes are TRBV28 and TRBJ1-2; 8 bases map to TRBD1. Germline CDR1 reads MDHEN; CDR2 reads SYDVKM. The CDR3 has 15 amino acids. The trim removed 6 bases at V and 8 bases at J, leaving 14 bases unmatched. CDR3 amino acids: CASRWGVRQGLGYTF. The CDR3 DNA sequence: TGTGCCAGCAGGTGGGGGGTGCGACAGGGGCTAGGCTACACCTTC.

This clone was seen a single time. The chain links TRBV10-3 to TRBJ1-2; 10 positions agree with TRBD1. This CDR3 is 15 amino acids long. Germline CDR1 ENHRY, CDR2 SYGVKD. J was trimmed by 3 bases and V by 3 bases; bases with no gene match: 4. The CDR3 nucleotides read TGTGCCATCAGTGATCGACAGGGGGCTGACTATGGCTACACCTTC. Residues: CAISDRQGADYGYTF.

In nucleotides, the CDR3 is TGTGCCAGCAGCTTAGAGGCCCAGGGTTTCTACGAGCAGTACTTC. Protein: CASSLEAQGFYEQYF. The rearrangement joins TRBV7-2 to TRBJ2-7, with D perhaps matching TRBD1 (5 bases). This CDR3 has 15 amino acids. Germline loops: CDR1 SGHTA, CDR2 FQGNSA. The germline V and J ends were trimmed by 1 base and 3 bases, with 13 bases remaining between them.

A single count supports this clone. The chain carries TRBV5-4 and TRBJ2-3; 9 bases fit TRBD2. CDR1 is SGHNT and CDR2 is YYREEE in the germline V gene (reference sequence). The CDR3 extends over 18 amino acids. V dropped 2 bases and J dropped 0; count of bases not matched to a gene: 10. The CDR3 DNA sequence: TGTGCCAGCAGCTTTCGCAGCGGGAGGCTCATAAGCACAGATACGCAGTATTTT. It encodes CASSFRSGRLISTDTQYF.

This chain connects TRBV24-1 to TRBJ2-7; D gene ambiguous. CDR3 length: 12 amino acids. Trimming left V 5 bases short and J 2 bases short, with 6 bases between. Germline V gene data show CDR1 as KGHDR and CDR2 as SFDVKD. This CDR3 reads CATSGGAYEQYF. In DNA, the CDR3 is TGTGCCACCAGTGGCGGAGCCTACGAGCAGTACTTC.

The V call is TRBV6-6, the J call TRBJ2-7; D perhaps matches TRBD1 (5 bases). Germline CDR1 MNHNY, CDR2 SVGAGI (reference sequence). The V end was cut by 5 bases, the J end by 6 bases, with 17 bases between. The CDR3 length is 14 residues. CDR3 DNA: TGTGCCAGCAGTGGTGGCGACGCTAGGGGCGAGCAGTACTTC. Its translation is CASSGGDARGEQYF.

The J gene is TRBJ1-4, the V gene TRBV7-6; weak D call: TRBD1 (6 bases). The CDR3 contains 15 residues. V was trimmed by 5 bases and J by 3 bases, leaving 13 bases between them. CDR1 is SGHVS, CDR2 FNYEAQ, per germline. The CDR3 DNA reads as TGTGCCAGCAGCAACAGGGATTTACCTAATGAAAAACTGTTTTTT. Its translation: CASSNRDLPNEKLFF.

The J gene is TRBJ2-1, the V gene TRBV7-3; 9 nucleotides agree with TRBD1. This CDR3 region has 15 residues. V shed 4 bases and J 4 bases; nucleotides not matched to a gene: 5. CDR1 is SGHTA, CDR2 FQGTGA, per germline. In DNA form, the CDR3 reads TGTGCCAGCAGCTCCTCGGGACAGGGTTACAATGAGCAGTTCTTC. Translating it yields CASSSSGQGYNEQFF.

The CDR3 spells CASSVGEDTRSGGYTF. CDR3 nucleotide sequence: TGTGCCAGCAGCGTAGGAGAGGACACCCGCAGTGGTGGCTACACCTTC. The chain recombines TRBV9 with TRBJ1-2; perhaps TRBD1 as D (5 bases). Germline V gives CDR1 SGDLS, CDR2 YYNGEE. Trimming removed 0 bases from V and 7 bases from J, with 19 bases in between. The CDR3 sequence is 16 residues long.

This clone occurred a few times. The gene calls are TRBV3-1 (or the pseudogene TRBV3-2) and TRBJ2-3; 8 bases fit TRBD1. Germline V CDR1 and CDR2: LGHDT, YNNKEL (reference sequence). J lost 4 bases, V lost 5 bases, and 8 bases had no gene match. The CDR3 runs to 15 residues. The CDR3 here is CASSTGTGDPDTQYF. CDR3 nucleotides: TGTGCCAGCAGCACCGGGACAGGAGACCCAGATACGCAGTATTTT.

The CDR3 region has the DNA TGTGCCAGCAGTTCGGACAGGATCTATGGCTACACCTTC. Residues: CASSSDRIYGYTF. This chain links TRBV12-3 or TRBV12-4 with TRBJ1-2; 7 bases are shared with TRBD1. The CDR3 is 13 residues long. With 4 bases clipped from V and 4 bases from J, the junction kept 3 bases outside the gene matches.

The chain is built from TRBV4-2 and TRBJ2-7; 12 bases agree with TRBD1. The J segment lost 12 bases and the V segment lost 5 bases, leaving 14 bases of the junction unmatched. Germline-derived CDR1 and CDR2 are LGHNA and YNFKEQ. This CDR3 spans 15 amino acids. CDR3 coding DNA: TGTGCCAGCAGCGTCTCCCGGGACAGGGGGCGAGACGGGTACTTC. Amino acids: CASSVSRDRGRDGYF.

The chain joins TRBV6-4 to TRBJ1-2, with D possibly being TRBD1 (6 bases). There are 14 residues in the CDR3. Germline V CDR1 and CDR2: MRHNA, SNTAGT. Trimming removed 0 bases from V and 4 bases from J, with 9 bases in between. The DNA for the CDR3 is TGTGCCAGCAGTGACTCTGGACAGTCCTATGGCTACACCTTC. Its protein is CASSDSGQSYGYTF.

V and J are TRBV7-2 and TRBJ2-7, with 11 bases fitting TRBD2. In germline, CDR1 is SGHTA, CDR2 FQGNSA. The CDR3 spans 16 residues. Trimming cost V 0 bases and J 7 bases; bases outside gene matches: 8. CDR3 DNA sequence: TGTGCCAGCAGCTTAGCCTTCACTAGCGGGAGTTCGGAGCAGTACTTC. Protein sequence: CASSLAFTSGSSEQYF.

The rearrangement links TRBV14 to TRBJ2-7; tentative D call: TRBD2 (6 bases). Deletions cut 2 bases from V and 5 bases from J, with 25 bases between. The CDR3 length is 18 residues. Germline assignment: CDR1 SGHDN and CDR2 FVKESK. CDR3 sequence: CASSQNIFSGLRRDEQYF. DNA of the CDR3: TGTGCCAGCAGCCAAAATATTTTTAGTGGTCTCCGGAGGGACGAGCAGTACTTC.

The chain combines TRBV13 with TRBJ1-1; D is unresolved. The germline V and J ends were trimmed by 6 bases and 11 bases, with 28 bases remaining between them. The CDR3 is 16 residues long. Germline assignment: CDR1 PRHDT and CDR2 FYEKMQ (reference sequence). The CDR3 region is CASRQVGTQVPRVAFF. CDR3 nucleotide sequence: TGTGCCAGCAGGCAAGTAGGAACCCAGGTTCCGAGGGTGGCTTTCTTT.

This chain uses TRBV28 with TRBJ2-7; TRBD1 agrees at 10 bases. This CDR3 has 17 amino acids. Germline assignment: CDR1 MDHEN and CDR2 SYDVKM. V gave up 1 base and J gave up 3 bases; unmatched junction bases: 9. The CDR3 sequence is CASSLYGTGVNGYEQYF. In DNA, the CDR3 is TGTGCCAGCAGTTTATACGGGACAGGGGTGAACGGCTACGAGCAGTACTTC.

The CDR3 DNA follows: TGTGCCAGCTCACCGATAACAGGGCTCTCCACTGAAGCTTTCTTT. This gives the protein CASSPITGLSTEAFF. This rearrangement joins TRBV18 to TRBJ1-1, with D maybe TRBD1 (6 bases). The CDR3 runs 15 residues. The germline V and J ends were trimmed by 3 bases and 4 bases, with 15 bases remaining between them. Germline loops: CDR1 KGHSH, CDR2 LQKENI.

V is TRBV19 and J is TRBJ2-7; 7 positions agree with TRBD1. The junction had 4 bases not matched to a gene; V was cut back by 0 bases and J by 2 bases. Germline CDR1 reads LNHDA; CDR2 reads SQIVND (reference sequence). This CDR3 region has 15 residues. The CDR3 spells CASSIDPDRAYEQYF. CDR3 nucleotides: TGTGCCAGTAGTATAGATCCCGACAGGGCCTACGAGCAGTACTTC.

The chain recombines TRBV28 with TRBJ2-2; 7 nucleotides line up with TRBD2. V dropped 2 bases and J dropped 3; count of bases not matched to a gene: 6. The CDR3 loop spans 16 amino acids. Germline V gene lookup returns CDR1 MDHEN and CDR2 SYDVKM. The CDR3 protein is CASSLVGLGDTGELFF. Here the CDR3 DNA reads TGTGCCAGCAGTTTAGTAGGACTAGGAGACACCGGGGAGCTGTTTTTT.